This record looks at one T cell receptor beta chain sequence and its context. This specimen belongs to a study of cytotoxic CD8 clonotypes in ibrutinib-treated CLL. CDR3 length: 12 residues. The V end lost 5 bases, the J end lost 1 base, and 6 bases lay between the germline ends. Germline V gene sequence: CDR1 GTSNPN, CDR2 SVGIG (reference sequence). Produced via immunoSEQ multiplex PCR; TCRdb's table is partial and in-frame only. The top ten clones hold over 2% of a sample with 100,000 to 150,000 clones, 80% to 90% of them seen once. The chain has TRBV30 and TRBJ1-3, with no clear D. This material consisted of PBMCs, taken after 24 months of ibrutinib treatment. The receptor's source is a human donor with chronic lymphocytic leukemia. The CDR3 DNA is TGTGCCTGGGAGGGTTCTGGAAACACCATATATTTT. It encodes CAWEGSGNTIYF.